This TCR beta chain appears in the sequencing data of a study of cytomegalovirus exposure and HLA in healthy donors. Overall study findings and caveats: Listed as cytomegalovirus-associated were roughly 180 TCR beta chains.

V lost 4 bases and J lost 3; bases outside the gene matches: 6. Germline V gene data show CDR1 as SGHRS and CDR2 as YFSETQ. The CDR3 sequence is 15 residues long. The PCR made use of 60 Vbeta and 13 Jbeta primers. Clones were sequenced by immunoSEQ multiplex PCR, and TCRdb holds only the in-frame ones, with some missing. This sample has 84,000 or so clones, with around 82% found just once. Points on this clone: Antigen: not known.

The source material was PBMCs. The source of this sequence is a man between 50 and 59 years old in good health and CMV-seronegative. The chain employs TRBV5-1 and TRBJ1-3; 8 bases map to TRBD1. CDR3 loop: CASSIGQGGGNTIYF. The CDR3 nucleotides read TGCGCCAGCAGCATTGGACAGGGCGGTGGAAACACCATATATTTT.